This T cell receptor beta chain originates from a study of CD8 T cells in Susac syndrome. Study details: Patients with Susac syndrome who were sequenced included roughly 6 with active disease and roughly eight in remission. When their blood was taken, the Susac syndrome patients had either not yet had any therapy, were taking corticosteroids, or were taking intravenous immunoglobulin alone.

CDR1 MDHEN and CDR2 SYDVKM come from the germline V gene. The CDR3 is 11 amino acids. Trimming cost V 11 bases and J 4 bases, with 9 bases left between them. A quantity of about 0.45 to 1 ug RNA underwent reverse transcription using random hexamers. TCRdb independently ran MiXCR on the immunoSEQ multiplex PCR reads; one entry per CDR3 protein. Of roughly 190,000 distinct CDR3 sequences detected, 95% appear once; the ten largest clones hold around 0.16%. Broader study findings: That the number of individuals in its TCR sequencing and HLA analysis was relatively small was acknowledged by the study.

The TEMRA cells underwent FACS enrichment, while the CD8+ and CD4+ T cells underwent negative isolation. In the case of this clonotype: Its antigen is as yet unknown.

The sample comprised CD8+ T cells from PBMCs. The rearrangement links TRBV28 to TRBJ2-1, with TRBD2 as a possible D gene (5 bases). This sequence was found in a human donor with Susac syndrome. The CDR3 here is CACTGYNEQFF. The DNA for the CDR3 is TGTGCCTGCACGGGGTACAATGAGCAGTTCTTC.